The 23 T cell receptor beta chains given below trace back to one sample, sequenced in a study of cytomegalovirus exposure and HLA in healthy donors. PCR employed 60 Vbeta and 13 Jbeta primers. Data came from immunoSEQ multiplex PCR; TCRdb stores just in-frame clones and leaves some out. The sample has some 170,000 clones, 82% seen once; the top ten hold 1.5%. The source material was PBMCs. The receptors were sampled from a girl aged 5 to 17 in good health and CMV-seropositive.

The chain employs TRBV28 and TRBJ2-3; 7 bases fit TRBD1. CDR1 and CDR2 from the germline V gene are MDHEN and SYDVKM. Trimming removed 5 bases from V and 4 bases from J; junction bases left unmatched: 12. CDR3 length: 16 amino acids. CDR3 region: CASSPTDRDGADTQYF. CDR3 nucleotide sequence: TGTGCCAGCAGTCCTACCGACAGGGATGGAGCAGATACGCAGTATTTT.

The gene calls are TRBV11-1 and TRBJ2-3; 7 bases are shared with TRBD1. CDR1 is SGHAT and CDR2 is FQDESV in the germline V gene (reference sequence). With 1 base clipped from V and 8 bases from J, the junction kept 6 bases outside the gene matches. The length of the CDR3 is 14 residues. CDR3 sequence (DNA): TGTGCCAGCAGCTTAGAGACAGGGCCACGTACGCAGTATTTT. Translation: CASSLETGPRTQYF.

The chain has TRBV7-2 and TRBJ2-7; 9 bases align to TRBD2. This CDR3 is built from 16 residues. V dropped 5 bases and J dropped 0; count of bases not matched to a gene: 8. Germline V gene lookup returns CDR1 SGHTA and CDR2 FQGNSA. The CDR3 DNA reads as TGTGCCAGCAGCCTCGGCGGGGGGGCTTTCTCCTACGAGCAGTACTTC. Translating it yields CASSLGGGAFSYEQYF.

Only a few counts were recorded for this clone. The chain employs TRBV7-2 and TRBJ2-3; TRBD2 matches 7 bases. The CDR3 consists of 15 residues. V lost 1 base and J lost 3; bases outside the gene matches: 4. Germline V gene data show CDR1 as SGHTA and CDR2 as FQGNSA. The CDR3 is CASSLEGRVTDTQYF. The CDR3 coding sequence is TGTGCCAGCAGCTTAGAGGGGAGGGTTACAGATACGCAGTATTTT.

The J gene is TRBJ1-1, the V gene TRBV5-1; 8 nucleotides agree with TRBD1. Germline trimming cut 0 bases from V and 1 base from J; bases unmatched to any gene: 5. The CDR3 is made up of 16 amino acids. CDR1 is SGHRS and CDR2 is YFSETQ in the germline V gene. The CDR3 DNA is TGCGCCAGCAGCTTGGGGGACAGGCTCCCGAACACTGAAGCTTTCTTT. Amino acids: CASSLGDRLPNTEAFF. Full variable domain (outside the CDR3, taken from reference TRBV5-1 and TRBJ1-1): KAGVTQTPRYLIKTRGQQVTLSCSPISGHRSVSWYQQTPGQGLQFLFEYFSETQRNKGNFPGRFSGRQFSNSRSEMNVSTLELGDSALYLCASSLGDRLPNTEAFFGQGTRLTVV.

The V and J genes are TRBV7-2 and TRBJ2-2; TRBD2 matches 13 bases. Germline CDR1 SGHTA, CDR2 FQGNSA. This CDR3 region has 19 residues. The trim removed 0 bases at V and 11 bases at J, leaving 15 bases unmatched. This CDR3 is CASSLAGTSGTRKLVELFF. CDR3 DNA: TGTGCCAGCAGCTTAGCGGGGACTAGCGGGACCCGTAAGCTGGTTGAGCTGTTTTTT.

The rearrangement links TRBV7-8 to TRBJ2-1, with 10 positions matching TRBD1. The junction had 3 bases not matched to a gene; V was cut back by 0 bases and J by 16 bases. The CDR3 is 12 amino acids. Germline V CDR1 and CDR2: SGHVS, FQNEAQ. CDR3 DNA sequence: TGTGCCAGCAGCTTAGCCGACAGGGGGCAATTCTTC. Translated, it gives CASSLADRGQFF.

The genes are TRBV7-9 and TRBJ2-1; D is uncertain. CDR1 SEHNR and CDR2 FQNEAQ come from the germline V gene (reference sequence). Trimming left V 5 bases short and J 7 bases short, with 12 bases between. The CDR3 is 13 residues long. CDR3 in amino acids: CASSRQLRNEQFF. The CDR3 DNA follows: TGTGCCAGCAGCCGTCAACTGAGGAATGAGCAGTTCTTC. Full variable domain (rest looked up from reference TRBV7-9 and TRBJ2-1): DTGVSQNPRHKITKRGQNVTFRCDPISEHNRLYWYRQTLGQGPEFLTYFQNEAQLEKSRLLSDRFSAERPKGSFSTLEIQRTEQGDSAMYLCASSRQLRNEQFFGPGTRLTVL.

This clone was recorded a few times. The chain employs TRBV28 and TRBJ1-1; D is unclear. CDR3 size: 14 residues. V lost 6 bases and J 1 base, leaving 12 bases between the germline ends. CDR1 is MDHEN, CDR2 SYDVKM, per germline. The CDR3 DNA is TGTGCCAGCAGGGGAGCAGATACGAACACTGAAGCTTTCTTT. It translates to CASRGADTNTEAFF.

This rearrangement joins TRBV6-5 to TRBJ1-3; D gene ambiguous. Germline V gives CDR1 MNHEY, CDR2 SVGAGI. CDR3 size: 14 residues. The V and J ends lost 0 bases and 2 bases respectively, with 5 bases between them. The CDR3: CASSYSGAGNTIYF. CDR3 nucleotide sequence: TGTGCCAGCAGTTACTCAGGAGCTGGAAACACCATATATTTT.

In this sample, this clone turned up once. The gene calls are TRBV6-5 and TRBJ2-1, with TRBD2 matching 12 bases. This CDR3 is built from 16 residues. V shed 1 base, J shed 8 bases, and the junction held 6 bases outside the gene matches. The germline V gene encodes CDR1 MNHEY and CDR2 SVGAGI. CDR3: CASSYFSSGRAYEQFF. The CDR3 coding sequence is TGTGCCAGCAGTTACTTCTCTAGCGGGAGGGCCTATGAGCAGTTCTTC.

J is TRBJ2-1 and V is TRBV4-1, with D uncertain. V lost 1 base to trimming and J lost 5 bases, with 6 bases between them. CDR3 size: 13 residues. CDR1 is MGHRA, CDR2 YSYEKL, per germline. The CDR3 DNA sequence: TGCGCCAGCAGCCAAGGAACTAACAATGAGCAGTTCTTC. Translating it yields CASSQGTNNEQFF.

V and J are TRBV6-6 and TRBJ2-1, with TRBD2 identical over 11 bases. The junction had 11 bases not matched to a gene; V was cut back by 5 bases and J by 8 bases. Per germline, CDR1 MNHNY and CDR2 SVGAGI (reference sequence). There are 16 residues in the CDR3. The CDR3 DNA is TGTGCCAGCAGTGCCTACTATAGCGGGGGGGCGGATGAGCAGTTCTTC. It is translated as CASSAYYSGGADEQFF.

The chain combines TRBV19 with TRBJ2-7, with D maybe TRBD2 (6 bases). Between the trimmed V and J ends, which lost 0 bases and 2 bases, there was a span of 11 bases. Per the germline V gene, CDR1 is LNHDA and CDR2 is SQIVND (reference sequence). The CDR3 totals 15 residues. The CDR3 coding sequence is TGTGCCAGTAGTATAGATCGCGGGGCCCCCTACGAGCAGTACTTC. Amino acids: CASSIDRGAPYEQYF.

The chain has TRBV18 and TRBJ2-1; 7 bases line up with TRBD2. The V gene's germline CDR1 is KGHSH and CDR2 LQKENI. The CDR3 extends over 15 amino acids. The ends lost 2 bases at V and 10 bases at J; junction bases unmatched: 11. The CDR3 DNA follows: TGTGCCAGCTCACCAACTGGGGGGGATTGGCTCGAGCAGTTCTTC. This gives the protein CASSPTGGDWLEQFF.

The chain has TRBV6-4 and TRBJ2-2, with TRBD1 as a possible D gene (5 bases). Germline loops: CDR1 MRHNA, CDR2 SNTAGT. V lost 3 bases, J lost 1 base, and 9 bases lay in between. This CDR3 contains 15 residues. The CDR3 loop reads CASSEGRGNTGELFF. Written as DNA, the CDR3 is TGTGCCAGCAGTGAGGGTAGGGGGAACACCGGGGAGCTGTTTTTT.

This chain uses TRBV5-1 with TRBJ2-7; D is unresolved. In germline, CDR1 is SGHRS, CDR2 YFSETQ. Trimming stripped 0 bases from V and 0 bases from J, with 10 bases between. The CDR3 consists of 15 residues. As DNA, the CDR3 is TGCGCCAGCAGCTTGGTCGCCAGGTCCTCCTACGAGCAGTACTTC. Its protein product is CASSLVARSSYEQYF.

V gene TRBV6-1 combines with J gene TRBJ2-7, with a weak D call TRBD2 (5 bases). CDR3 length: 18 residues. Trimming left V 1 base short and J 1 base short, with 20 bases between. Per germline, CDR1 MNHNS and CDR2 SASEGT. The CDR3 nucleotides are TGTGCCAGCAGTGAAGAGAGAAGAACCCTAGCTTGGTCCTACGAGCAGTACTTC. This translates into CASSEERRTLAWSYEQYF.

This clone was recorded a few times. This chain joins TRBV5-1 and TRBJ2-7; 7 positions match TRBD1. The CDR3 is 14 amino acids. V lost 4 bases and J lost 2; bases outside the gene matches: 6. From germline, CDR1 is SGHRS and CDR2 YFSETQ. CDR3 sequence: CASSLGDRTYEQYF. The CDR3 DNA reads TGCGCCAGCAGCCTCGGGGACAGAACCTACGAGCAGTACTTC.

This clone appeared a few times. CDR3 bases: TGCAGCGTTGTGGGCCTAGCGGGGATAAATGAGCAGTTCTTC. This encodes CSVVGLAGINEQFF. The V call is TRBV29-1, the J call TRBJ2-1, with 9 bases aligning to TRBD2. CDR3 length equals 14 residues. Germline CDR1 and CDR2: SQVTM and ANQGSEA. J gave up 7 bases and V 4 bases, and 8 bases lay outside the gene matches.

This clone has a handful of counts. This sequence joins TRBV19 and TRBJ1-1, with a possible D match to TRBD1 (6 bases). This CDR3 region has 15 residues. CDR1 and CDR2 from the germline V gene are LNHDA and SQIVND (reference sequence). The V end lost 6 bases, the J end lost 8 bases, and 22 bases lay between the germline ends. DNA for the CDR3: TGTGCCAGTAGAGGGGGTCGGACCCGGCAGAGAGAAGCTTTCTTT. Protein product: CASRGGRTRQREAFF.

The V call is TRBV28, the J call TRBJ1-1, with no clear D. The CDR3 runs to 14 residues. V was clipped by 2 bases and J by 0 bases, with 7 bases between them. Germline V gene data show CDR1 as MDHEN and CDR2 as SYDVKM. In DNA form, the CDR3 reads TGTGCCAGCAGTTTAACAGTCCTGAACACTGAAGCTTTCTTT. It yields the protein CASSLTVLNTEAFF.

The sample holds a few counts of this clone. The chain recombines TRBV19 with TRBJ1-2; D gene ambiguous. Germline CDR1 LNHDA, CDR2 SQIVND (reference sequence). V lost 7 bases, J lost 8 bases, and 17 bases lay in between. The CDR3 spans 13 residues. The CDR3 here is CASTTGRVLGYTF. The DNA for the CDR3 is TGTGCCAGTACCACCGGTCGGGTCCTGGGCTACACCTTC. Variable domain in full (rest from reference TRBV19 and TRBJ1-2): DGGITQSPKYLFRKEGQNVTLSCEQNLNHDAMYWYRQDPGQGLRLIYYSQIVNDFQKGDIAEGYSVSREKKESFPLTVTSAQKNPTAFYLCASTTGRVLGYTFGSGTRLTVV.